This T cell receptor beta chain was recovered during a study of blood T cells in healthy people across ages. A second PCR, run for roughly 7 to 11 cycles, used a sample-barcoded 5' primer plus a J-beta primer mix. MiXCR, run by TCRdb on the 5' RACE reads, gives a single entry per CDR3 protein. Of roughly 800,000 distinct CDR3 sequences in the sample, approximately 55% were seen once. This CDR3 has 17 residues. Germline V gene sequence: CDR1 SGHKS, CDR2 YYEKEE (reference sequence). The junction had 9 bases not matched to a gene; V was cut back by 0 bases and J by 2 bases. The genes are TRBV5-5 and TRBJ2-5; TRBD2 matches at 8 bases. Sequencing was carried out using blood. This TCR was recovered from an elderly man in good health. CDR3 DNA sequence: TGTGCCAGCAGCTTGGGAAGCGGACTAGCATTTCAAGAGACCCAGTACTTC. The encoded protein is CASSLGSGLAFQETQYF.